One and the same sample provided the 9 T cell receptor beta chains below, sequenced in a study of T cell responses to AZD1222 COVID-19 vaccine. Generated by immunoSEQ multiplex PCR, the TCRdb table keeps only in-frame clones and is missing some. The sample consists of under 140,000 clones, around 81% of them appearing once. Here the sequenced sample was peripheral blood, taken on day 0 of AZD1222 vaccination. Every receptor here comes from an adult in good health.

The V gene is TRBV28, the J gene TRBJ2-1; 10 bases map to TRBD2. J was trimmed by 4 bases and V by 6 bases; bases with no gene match: 6. In germline, CDR1 is MDHEN, CDR2 SYDVKM. This CDR3 contains 15 residues. CDR3 region: CASRRSGGLYNEQFF. CDR3 nucleotides: TGTGCCAGCAGGCGTAGCGGGGGGCTATACAATGAGCAGTTCTTC. The whole variable domain, filled in from reference TRBV28 and TRBJ2-1, reads DVKVTQSSRYLVKRTGEKVFLECVQDMDHENMFWYRQDPGLGLRLIYFSYDVKMKEKGDIPEGYSVSREKKERFSLILESASTNQTSMYLCASRRSGGLYNEQFFGPGTRLTVL.

This clone was seen only a few times. The CDR3 region is CASSFKNIGGTEAFF. For the CDR3, the DNA is TGTGCCAGCAGCTTCAAGAACATCGGGGGCACTGAAGCTTTCTTT. The chain couples TRBV5-7 to TRBJ1-1; perhaps TRBD1 as D (5 bases). TRBV5-7 is an ORF; its function is uncertain. The CDR3 length is 15 residues. Trimming removed 2 bases from V and 4 bases from J, with 15 bases in between.

This rearrangement joins TRBV3-1 (or the pseudogene TRBV3-2) to TRBJ1-3; no clear D. The germline V gene has CDR1 LGHDT and CDR2 YNNKEL (reference sequence). Trimming removed 4 bases from V and 0 bases from J, with 10 bases in between. The CDR3 totals 15 residues. Here the CDR3 reads CASSRGLFSGNTIYF. The CDR3, as DNA: TGTGCCAGCAGCCGTGGACTGTTCTCTGGAAACACCATATATTTT.

Comments on this clone: The sample contains more than one DNA sequence encoding this CDR3. This chain connects TRBV12-3 or TRBV12-4 to TRBJ2-1; D is uncertain. Trimming removed 1 base from V and 4 bases from J, with 5 bases in between. The CDR3 spans 13 residues. The DNA for the CDR3 is TGTGCCAGCAGTTTAGGCCTTTACAATGAGCAGTTCTTC. Translated, it gives CASSLGLYNEQFF.

The rearrangement joins TRBV7-2 to TRBJ1-1, with D possibly TRBD1 on 6 matching bases. Germline assignment: CDR1 SGHTA and CDR2 FQGNSA. Trimming left V 3 bases short and J 5 bases short, with 16 bases between. This CDR3 spans 15 amino acids. CDR3 loop: CASSFTGGGLTEAFF. DNA for the CDR3: TGTGCCAGCAGCTTCACAGGAGGGGGTCTAACTGAAGCTTTCTTT.

The V gene is TRBV7-9, the J gene TRBJ1-2; TRBD1 matches 7 bases. This CDR3 region has 15 residues. V lost 3 bases to trimming and J lost 4 bases; unmatched junction nucleotides: 8. Per the germline V gene, CDR1 is SEHNR and CDR2 is FQNEAQ (reference sequence). This CDR3 reads CASSFRGQRGYGYTF. CDR3 coding DNA: TGTGCCAGCAGCTTCCGGGGACAGAGGGGCTATGGCTACACCTTC. Full variable domain (missing parts from reference TRBV7-9 and TRBJ1-2): DTGVSQNPRHKITKRGQNVTFRCDPISEHNRLYWYRQTLGQGPEFLTYFQNEAQLEKSRLLSDRFSAERPKGSFSTLEIQRTEQGDSAMYLCASSFRGQRGYGYTFGSGTRLTVV.

Only a few counts were recorded for this clone. The V gene is TRBV5-4, the J gene TRBJ1-2, with 7 positions matching TRBD1. CDR1 SGHNT and CDR2 YYREEE come from the germline V gene (reference sequence). The trim removed 2 bases at V and 3 bases at J, leaving 4 bases unmatched. The CDR3 spans 14 residues. CDR3 in amino acids: CASSLFGTDYGYTF. CDR3 DNA: TGTGCCAGCAGCTTATTCGGGACAGACTATGGCTACACCTTC.

The chain's CDR3 is CAISARVGQPQHF. The CDR3 DNA reads TGTGCCATCAGTGCTAGGGTAGGGCAGCCCCAGCATTTT. The rearrangement links TRBV10-3 to TRBJ1-5; D ambiguous. The CDR3 is 13 amino acids. Germline V lookup: CDR1 ENHRY, CDR2 SYGVKD. V lost 4 bases and J lost 7, with 11 bases in between.

The chain combines TRBV9 with TRBJ1-2, with TRBD1 as a possible D gene (6 bases). Trimming took 0 bases from V and 8 from J, leaving 8 bases between them. Per the germline V gene, CDR1 is SGDLS and CDR2 is YYNGEE. The CDR3 sequence is 12 residues long. The CDR3 is CASSVEGGGYTF. The CDR3 bases are TGTGCCAGCAGCGTAGAGGGGGGCGGCTACACCTTC.